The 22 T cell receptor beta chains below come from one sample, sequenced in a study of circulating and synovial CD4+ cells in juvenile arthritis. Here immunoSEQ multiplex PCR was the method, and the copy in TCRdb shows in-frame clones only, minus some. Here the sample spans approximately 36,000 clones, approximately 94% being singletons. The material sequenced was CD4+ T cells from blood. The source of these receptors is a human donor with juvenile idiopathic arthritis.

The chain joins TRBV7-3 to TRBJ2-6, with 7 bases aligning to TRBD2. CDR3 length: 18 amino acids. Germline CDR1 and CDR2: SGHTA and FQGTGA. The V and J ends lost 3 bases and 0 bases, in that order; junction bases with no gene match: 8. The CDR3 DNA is TGTGCCAGCAGCTTGACGGGGGGACCGAACTCTGGGGCCAACGTCCTGACTTTC. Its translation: CASSLTGGPNSGANVLTF.

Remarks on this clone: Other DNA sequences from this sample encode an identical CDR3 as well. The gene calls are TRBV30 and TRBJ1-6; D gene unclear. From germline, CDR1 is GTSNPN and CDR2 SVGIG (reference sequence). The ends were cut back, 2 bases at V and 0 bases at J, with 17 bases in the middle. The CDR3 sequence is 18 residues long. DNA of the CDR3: TGTGCCTGGAGTCCTCCGGCGGGCCGGAGCTCCTATAATTCACCCCTCCACTTT. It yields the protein CAWSPPAGRSSYNSPLHF. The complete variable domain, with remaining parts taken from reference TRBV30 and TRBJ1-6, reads SQTIHQWPATLVQPVGSPLSLECTVEGTSNPNLYWYRQAAGRGLQLLFYSVGIGQISSEVPQNLSASRPQDRQFILSSKKLLLSDSGFYLCAWSPPAGRSSYNSPLHFGNGTRLTVT.

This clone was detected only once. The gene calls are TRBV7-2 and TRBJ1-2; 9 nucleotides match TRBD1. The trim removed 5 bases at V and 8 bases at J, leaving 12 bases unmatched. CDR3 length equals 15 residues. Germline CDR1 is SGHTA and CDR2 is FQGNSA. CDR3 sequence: CASSPNNGQGSGYTF. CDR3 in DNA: TGTGCCAGCAGCCCGAATAACGGACAGGGGAGCGGCTACACCTTC.

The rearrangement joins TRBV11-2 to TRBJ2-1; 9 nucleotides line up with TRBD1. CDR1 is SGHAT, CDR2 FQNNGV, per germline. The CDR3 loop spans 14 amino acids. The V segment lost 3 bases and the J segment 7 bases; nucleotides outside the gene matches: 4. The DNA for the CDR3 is TGTGCCAGCAGCTTCGGGACAGGGTTTAATGAGCAGTTCTTC. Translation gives CASSFGTGFNEQFF.

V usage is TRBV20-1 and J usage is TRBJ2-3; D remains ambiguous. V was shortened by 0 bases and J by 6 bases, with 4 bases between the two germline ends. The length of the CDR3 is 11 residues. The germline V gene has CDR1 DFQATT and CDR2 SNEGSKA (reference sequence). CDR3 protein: CSARDADTQYF. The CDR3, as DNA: TGCAGTGCTAGAGATGCGGATACGCAGTATTTT.

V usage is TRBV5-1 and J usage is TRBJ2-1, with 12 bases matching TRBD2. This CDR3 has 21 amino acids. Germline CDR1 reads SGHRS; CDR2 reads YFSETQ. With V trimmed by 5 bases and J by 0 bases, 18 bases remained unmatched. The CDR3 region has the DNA TGCGCCAGCAGACGTACCCCCCAGACTAGCGGGGGCGTGCCCTCCTACAATGAGCAGTTCTTC. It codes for CASRRTPQTSGGVPSYNEQFF.

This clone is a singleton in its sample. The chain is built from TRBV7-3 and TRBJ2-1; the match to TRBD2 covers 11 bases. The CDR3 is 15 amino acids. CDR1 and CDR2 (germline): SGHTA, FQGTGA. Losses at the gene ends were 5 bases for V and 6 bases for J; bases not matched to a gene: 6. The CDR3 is CASSNGTSGRNEQFF. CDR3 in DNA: TGTGCCAGCAGCAACGGGACTAGCGGCCGCAATGAGCAGTTCTTC.

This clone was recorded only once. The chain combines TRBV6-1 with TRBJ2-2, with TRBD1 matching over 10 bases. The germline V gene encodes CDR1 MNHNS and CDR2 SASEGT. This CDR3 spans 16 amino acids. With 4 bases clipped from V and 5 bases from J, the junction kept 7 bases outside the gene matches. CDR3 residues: CASSARTGGNTGELFF. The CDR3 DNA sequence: TGTGCCAGCAGTGCCCGGACAGGGGGGAATACCGGGGAGCTGTTTTTT.

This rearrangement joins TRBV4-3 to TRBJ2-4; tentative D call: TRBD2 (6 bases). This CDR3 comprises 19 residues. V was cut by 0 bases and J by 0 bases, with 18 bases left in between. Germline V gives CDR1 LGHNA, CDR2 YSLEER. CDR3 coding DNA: TGCGCCAGCAGCCAAGATGCCGCCGGGACGGGACTAGCCAAAAACATTCAGTACTTC. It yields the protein CASSQDAAGTGLAKNIQYF.

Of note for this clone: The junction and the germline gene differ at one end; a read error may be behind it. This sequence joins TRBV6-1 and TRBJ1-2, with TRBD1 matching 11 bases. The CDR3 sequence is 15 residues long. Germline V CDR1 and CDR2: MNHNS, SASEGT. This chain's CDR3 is CASSEGGQGDYGYPF. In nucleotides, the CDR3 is TGTGCCAGCAGTGAAGGGGGACAGGGGGACTATGGCTACCCCTTC.

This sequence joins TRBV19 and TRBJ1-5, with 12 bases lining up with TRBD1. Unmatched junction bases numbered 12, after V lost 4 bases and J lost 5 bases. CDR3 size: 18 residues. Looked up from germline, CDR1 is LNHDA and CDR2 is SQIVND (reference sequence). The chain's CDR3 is CASSTRDRGRFPYQPQHF. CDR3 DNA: TGTGCCAGTAGTACCCGGGACAGGGGGCGGTTCCCCTATCAGCCCCAGCATTTT. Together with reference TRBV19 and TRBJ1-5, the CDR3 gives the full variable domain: DGGITQSPKYLFRKEGQNVTLSCEQNLNHDAMYWYRQDPGQGLRLIYYSQIVNDFQKGDIAEGYSVSREKKESFPLTVTSAQKNPTAFYLCASSTRDRGRFPYQPQHFGDGTRLSIL.

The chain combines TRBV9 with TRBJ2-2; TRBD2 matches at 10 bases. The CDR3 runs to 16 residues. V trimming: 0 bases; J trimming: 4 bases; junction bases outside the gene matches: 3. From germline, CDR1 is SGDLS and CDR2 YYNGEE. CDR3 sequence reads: CASSVERGGFTGELFF. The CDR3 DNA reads TGTGCCAGCAGCGTAGAGCGGGGGGGATTCACCGGGGAGCTGTTTTTT.

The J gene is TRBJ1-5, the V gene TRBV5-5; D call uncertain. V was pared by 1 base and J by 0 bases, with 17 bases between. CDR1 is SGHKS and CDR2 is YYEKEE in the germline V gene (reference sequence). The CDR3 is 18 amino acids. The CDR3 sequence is CASSLFRTNLVSNQPQHF. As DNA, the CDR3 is TGTGCCAGCAGCTTGTTTCGAACAAATCTAGTTAGCAATCAGCCCCAGCATTTT. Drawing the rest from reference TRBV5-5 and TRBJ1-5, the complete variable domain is DAGVTQSPTHLIKTRGQQVTLRCSPISGHKSVSWYQQVLGQGPQFIFQYYEKEERGRGNFPDRFSARQFPNYSSELNVNALLLGDSALYLCASSLFRTNLVSNQPQHFGDGTRLSIL.

The CDR3, as DNA: TGTGCCAGCAGTTACTCCCGGGACAGGGTAAACACCATATATTTT. Translating it yields CASSYSRDRVNTIYF. The V gene is TRBV6-5, the J gene TRBJ1-3; TRBD1 matches 9 bases. The CDR3 length is 15 residues. Germline-derived CDR1 and CDR2 are MNHEY and SVGAGI. V lost 0 bases and J lost 6; bases outside the gene matches: 3.

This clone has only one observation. Here the CDR3 DNA reads TGTGCCAGCAGCTACTTCGACAGGGGGTATGGCTACACCTTC. It is translated as CASSYFDRGYGYTF. This chain links TRBV21-1 with TRBJ1-2; TRBD1, as called in the table, went unchecked against the DNA. TRBV21-1 is termed a pseudogene. This CDR3 is built from 14 residues.

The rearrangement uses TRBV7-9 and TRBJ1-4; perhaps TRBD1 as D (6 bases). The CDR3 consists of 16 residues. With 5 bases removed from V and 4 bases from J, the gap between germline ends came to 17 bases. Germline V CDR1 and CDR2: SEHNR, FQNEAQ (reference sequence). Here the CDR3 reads CASSRRRGQVNEKLFF. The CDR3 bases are TGTGCCAGCAGCCGTCGAAGGGGACAAGTTAATGAAAAACTGTTTTTT.

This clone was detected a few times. Written as DNA, the CDR3 is TGTGCCAGCTCCCTCAGGGTCATTGGCTATGGCTACACCTTC. Translating gives CASSLRVIGYGYTF. This chain uses TRBV18 with TRBJ1-2, with D possibly being TRBD1 (5 bases). The CDR3 is made up of 14 amino acids. CDR1 KGHSH and CDR2 LQKENI come from the germline V gene. Trimming shortened V by 6 bases and J by 4 bases, and 15 bases separated the two germline ends.

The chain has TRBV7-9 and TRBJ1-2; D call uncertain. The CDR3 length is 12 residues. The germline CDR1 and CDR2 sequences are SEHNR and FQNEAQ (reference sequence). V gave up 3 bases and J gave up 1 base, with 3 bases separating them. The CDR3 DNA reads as TGTGCCAGCAGCTTCCGTAACTATGGCTACACCTTC. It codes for CASSFRNYGYTF.

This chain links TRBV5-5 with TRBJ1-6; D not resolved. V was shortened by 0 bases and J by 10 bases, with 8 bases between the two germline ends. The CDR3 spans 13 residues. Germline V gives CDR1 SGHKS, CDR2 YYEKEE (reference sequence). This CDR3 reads CASSLAEGSPLHF. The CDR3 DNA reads TGTGCCAGCAGCTTGGCCGAGGGCTCACCCCTCCACTTT.

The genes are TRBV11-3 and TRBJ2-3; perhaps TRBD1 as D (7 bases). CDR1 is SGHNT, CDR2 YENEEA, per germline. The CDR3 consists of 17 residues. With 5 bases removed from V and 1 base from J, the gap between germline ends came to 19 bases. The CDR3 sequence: CASSQIGGGSGTDTQYF. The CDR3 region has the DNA TGTGCCAGCAGCCAAATTGGAGGGGGCTCAGGCACAGATACGCAGTATTTT. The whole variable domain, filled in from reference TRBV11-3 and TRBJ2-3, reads EAGVVQSPRYKIIEKKQPVAFWCNPISGHNTLYWYLQNLGQGPELLIRYENEEAVDDSQLPKDRFSAERLKGVDSTLKIQPAELGDSAVYLCASSQIGGGSGTDTQYFGPGTRLTVL.

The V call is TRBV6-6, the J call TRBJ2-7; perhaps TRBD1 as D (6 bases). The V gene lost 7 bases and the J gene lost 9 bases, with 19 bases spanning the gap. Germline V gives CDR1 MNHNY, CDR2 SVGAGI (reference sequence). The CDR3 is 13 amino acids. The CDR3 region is CASTRDNASWQYF. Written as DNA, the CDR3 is TGTGCCAGCACCCGGGACAACGCCTCTTGGCAGTACTTC.

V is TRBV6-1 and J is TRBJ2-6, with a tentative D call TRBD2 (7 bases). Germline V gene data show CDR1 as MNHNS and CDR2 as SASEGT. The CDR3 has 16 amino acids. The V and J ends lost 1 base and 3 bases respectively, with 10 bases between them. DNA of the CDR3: TGTGCCAGCAGTGAAGTGGGGGGGCTTGGGGCCAACGTCCTGACTTTC. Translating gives CASSEVGGLGANVLTF.